This T cell receptor beta chain was found in a study of cytomegalovirus exposure and HLA in healthy donors. Findings of the study overall: Associated with cytomegalovirus, according to the listing, were 150 to 200 TCR beta chains.

It was with 60 Vbeta and 13 Jbeta primers that the PCR ran. This table comes from immunoSEQ multiplex PCR, and its TCRdb copy is limited to in-frame clones, with some not included. This sample has 140,000 to 150,000 clones, with about four fifths found just once. The V and J ends lost 2 bases and 7 bases, in that order; junction bases with no gene match: 6. This CDR3 is 15 amino acids long. Germline V gene data show CDR1 as MNHNS and CDR2 as SASEGT. In the case of this clone: Antigen specificity is unknown.

The V and J genes are TRBV6-1 and TRBJ1-4; 8 positions match TRBD1. The sequenced material came from PBMCs. The source of this sequence is a woman in her late teens or twenties in good health and CMV-seropositive. The CDR3: CASSEYRGVAEKLFF. CDR3 DNA: TGTGCCAGCAGTGAATACAGGGGGGTAGCTGAAAAACTGTTTTTT.